The next 31 T cell receptor beta chains were all read from a single sample in a study of T cell clonality in common variable immunodeficiency (dated by TCRdb to about 2015). Receptor amplification or capture employed the immunoSEQ multiplex PCR assay. TCRdb mirrors the immuneACCESS table, restricted to in-frame sequences. Some clones are absent from its copies; in checked studies, under half trace to an unresolved V gene, and the reason for the others is unknown. Across this sample, 30,000 to 40,000 clones were tabulated and none appeared just once. Roughly 3.5% of the sample is taken by the ten largest. The sequenced sample was peripheral blood mononuclear cells. The receptor source for this set is a person aged 18-70 years in good health.

This clone was detected many times. The read terminates 3 residues ahead of where the CDR3 ends, so the germline J gene completes it. The genes are TRBV5-1 and TRBJ1-2; no clear D gene. The CDR3 spans 16 residues. Trimming stripped 0 bases from V and 0 bases from J, with 12 bases between. Germline values: CDR1 SGHRS, CDR2 YFSETQ. This chain's CDR3 is CASSLASAPTNYGYTF. CDR3 bases read: TGCGCCAGCAGCTTGGCCAGCGCACCTACTAACTATGGC.

This clone was detected many times. Read sequence stops 3 residues before the CDR3 end, and the germline J gene provides the missing end. The rearrangement uses TRBV7-2 and TRBJ1-5; the D gene is possibly TRBD1 (6 bases). Germline V CDR1 and CDR2: SGHTA, FQGNSA. Trimming pared 6 bases from V and 5 bases from J, leaving 14 bases between. The CDR3 is 14 amino acids. The covered CDR3 bases are TGTGCCAGCAGTCGACAGGAGAGGTATCAGCCC. Translating gives CASSRQERYQP. Given in full, the CDR3 is CASSRQERYQPQHF.

This clone has ten or more counts. The read comes to an end 3 residues before the CDR3 does, leaving the germline J gene to fill in the end. This sample also contains other DNA sequences that code for the same CDR3. J is TRBJ1-1 and V is TRBV5-1; D is unclear. Germline-derived CDR1 and CDR2 are SGHRS and YFSETQ. The V gene lost 0 bases and the J gene lost 0 bases, with 6 bases spanning the gap. The CDR3 is 14 amino acids. The CDR3 loop reads CASSLASVNTEAFF. The DNA read from the CDR3 is TGCGCCAGCAGCTTGGCCTCGGTGAACACTGAA. Full variable domain (remainder filled in from reference TRBV5-1 and TRBJ1-1): KAGVTQTPRYLIKTRGQQVTLSCSPISGHRSVSWYQQTPGQGLQFLFEYFSETQRNKGNFPGRFSGRQFSNSRSEMNVSTLELGDSALYLCASSLASVNTEAFFGQGTRLTVV.

This clone was seen many times. The missing CDR3 end, 3 residues past where the read stops, is filled in from the germline J gene. The gene calls are TRBV6-1 and TRBJ1-2, with D unresolved. V was clipped by 4 bases and J by 0 bases, with 9 bases between them. Germline CDR1 is MNHNS and CDR2 is SASEGT. The length of the CDR3 is 14 residues. The sequenced part of the CDR3 DNA is TGTGCCAGCAGTGCCCACAGAACTAACTATGGC. Translation gives CASSAHRTNYG. The CDR3 in its entirety is CASSAHRTNYGYTF.

Details on this clone: The read ends 3 residues early relative to the CDR3; the germline J gene fills the gap. The chain uses TRBV10-1 and TRBJ2-7; tentatively, D is TRBD1 (6 bases). Trimming removed 2 bases from V and 3 bases from J, with 11 bases in between. The V gene's germline CDR1 is WNHNN and CDR2 SYGVQD (reference sequence). The CDR3 spans 14 residues. The CDR3 protein is CASSETGTYYEQYF. CDR3 bases read: TGCGCCAGCAGTGAGACAGGGACCTACTACGAG.

At least ten counts were recorded for this clone. The CDR3 goes on 3 residues after the read ends, and that part is filled in from the germline J gene. V is TRBV30 and J is TRBJ2-1; TRBD2 is a possible D gene (6 bases). V lost 3 bases and J 9 bases, leaving 21 bases between the germline ends. Germline loops: CDR1 GTSNPN, CDR2 SVGIG (reference sequence). This CDR3 has 15 residues. Incomplete CDR3 DNA: TGTGCCTGGAGACTAACGTGGGCTAGCGCGGGTGAG. Encoded protein: CAWRLTWASAGE. The CDR3 reads in full as CAWRLTWASAGEQFF.

Turning to this clone: With the read ending 3 residues before the CDR3 end, the germline J gene is used to fill in that end. This chain uses TRBV11-2 with TRBJ1-2, with a tentative D call TRBD1 (5 bases). Germline CDR1 and CDR2: SGHAT and FQNNGV. CDR3 length: 15 amino acids. The part of the CDR3 DNA that was read is TGTGCCAGCAGCTTGAAAGCGGGGGGTATGGATACC. Its translation: CASSLKAGGMDT. The CDR3 in full is CASSLKAGGMDTYTF.

This clone was seen ten or more times. The read terminates 3 residues ahead of where the CDR3 ends, so the germline J gene completes it. The chain employs TRBV7-8 and TRBJ1-5; TRBD1 matches 9 bases. J was trimmed by 5 bases and V by 2 bases; bases with no gene match: 1. The CDR3 loop spans 14 amino acids. Germline V gene lookup returns CDR1 SGHVS and CDR2 FQNEAQ. Here the CDR3 reads CASSLTGGDQPQHF. CDR3 DNA, as far as it was read: TGTGCCAGCAGCTTAACAGGGGGCGATCAGCCC.

This clone was seen ten or more times. The read is 3 residues too short to cover the CDR3 end, so that end is filled in from the germline J gene. The chain has TRBV7-9 and TRBJ1-6; 9 bases match TRBD1. CDR1 SEHNR and CDR2 FQNEAQ come from the germline V gene (reference sequence). The CDR3 sequence is 14 residues long. Here the CDR3 reads CASSLGQGGGTLHF. CDR3 DNA, as far as it was read: TGTGCCAGCAGCTTGGGACAGGGTGGCGGGACC.

Many counts were recorded for this clone. Read sequence stops 3 residues before the CDR3 end, and the germline J gene provides the missing end. The genes are TRBV5-1 and TRBJ2-7, with TRBD2 matching over 9 bases. Germline V gene lookup returns CDR1 SGHRS and CDR2 YFSETQ. CDR3 length equals 14 residues. Trimming cost V 4 bases and J 2 bases; bases outside gene matches: 4. The part of the CDR3 DNA that was read is TGCGCCAGCAGCCCTTTAGCGGGGGCCTACGAG. Amino acid sequence: CASSPLAGAYE. In full, the CDR3 is CASSPLAGAYEQYF.

About this clone itself: The read ends 3 residues before the CDR3 terminus; that terminus is restored from the germline J gene. The rearrangement uses TRBV5-6 and TRBJ1-1; tentative D call: TRBD1 (5 bases). Germline V gene data show CDR1 as SGHDT and CDR2 as YYEEEE. This CDR3 spans 12 amino acids. CDR3 residues: CASSLLRGSAFF. CDR3 DNA (partial): TGTGCCAGCAGCTTGTTGCGGGGGAGT.

At least ten counts were recorded for this clone. The read terminates 3 residues ahead of where the CDR3 ends, so the germline J gene completes it. This chain uses TRBV30 with TRBJ2-3, with 7 bases matching TRBD1. The V gene's germline CDR1 is GTSNPN and CDR2 SVGIG (reference sequence). The V gene end was trimmed by 2 bases and the J gene end by 4 bases; junction bases not matched to a gene: 6. The CDR3 length is 14 residues. The CDR3 sequence is CAWSSGQGADTQYF. The CDR3 bases that were read are TGTGCCTGGAGTTCGGGGCAGGGGGCAGATACG.

Concerning this clone: The CDR3 end is not reached by the read, which stops 3 residues before it; the germline J gene fills it in. The rearrangement uses TRBV20-1 and TRBJ1-6; D remains ambiguous. The germline gives CDR1 DFQATT, CDR2 SNEGSKA (reference sequence). V was cut by 3 bases and J by 2 bases, with 8 bases left in between. The CDR3 covers 14 residues. CDR3 DNA (partial): TGCAGTGCTAGGTTCCAGACCTATAATTCACCC. Its protein is CSARFQTYNSP. The entire CDR3 reads CSARFQTYNSPLHF.

The table lists this clone with many counts. The sequence runs out 3 residues before the end of the CDR3; the remainder is reconstructed from the germline J gene. This chain joins TRBV28 and TRBJ2-1; TRBD2 aligns across 11 bases. The J segment lost 4 bases and the V segment lost 6 bases, leaving 5 bases of the junction unmatched. In germline, CDR1 is MDHEN, CDR2 SYDVKM. The CDR3 runs 15 residues. Here the CDR3 reads CASRLAGGSYNEQFF. The part of the CDR3 DNA that was read is TGTGCCAGCAGATTAGCGGGAGGGTCTTACAATGAG.

Note on this clone: Read sequence stops 3 residues before the CDR3 end, and the germline J gene provides the missing end. V gene TRBV19 combines with J gene TRBJ2-4, with 10 positions matching TRBD1. The trim removed 4 bases at V and 6 bases at J, leaving 9 bases unmatched. Germline-derived CDR1 and CDR2 are LNHDA and SQIVND (reference sequence). The CDR3 has 16 residues. The covered CDR3 bases are TGTGCCAGTAGTACGTCGACAGGGGGCCTAACAAACATT. It translates to CASSTSTGGLTNI. The whole CDR3 region reads CASSTSTGGLTNIQYF.

This clone has ten or more counts. The read ends 3 residues before the CDR3 terminus; that terminus is restored from the germline J gene. The chain links TRBV20-1 to TRBJ1-1; D is uncertain. The length of the CDR3 is 13 residues. Per the germline V gene, CDR1 is DFQATT and CDR2 is SNEGSKA (reference sequence). Trimming removed 0 bases at V and 1 base at J, with 6 bases between. CDR3: CSARDTTNTEAFF. The CDR3 DNA, read in part, is TGCAGTGCTAGAGATACTACGAACACTGAA.

This clone was detected ten times or more. The chain's CDR3 is CASSAETGVEKLFF. The sequenced CDR3 bases are TGTGCCAGCAGTGCCGAGACAGGGGTTGAAAAA. This rearrangement joins TRBV2 to TRBJ1-4; 8 positions match TRBD1. Read coverage stops 3 residues before the CDR3 terminus; the germline J gene supplies the remainder. Germline V gene lookup returns CDR1 SNHLY and CDR2 FYNNEI. Trimming at V came to 4 bases and at J to 7 bases, leaving 5 bases not matched to a gene. The CDR3 sequence is 14 residues long.

Concerning this clone: From the germline J gene comes the end of the CDR3, since the read stops 3 residues before it. The rearrangement uses TRBV11-2 and TRBJ2-7; D may be TRBD1 (5 bases). V lost 6 bases and J lost 3, with 18 bases in between. Germline V gives CDR1 SGHAT, CDR2 FQNNGV. There are 15 residues in the CDR3. CDR3 amino acids: CASRTRTRTNYEQYF. CDR3 DNA, as far as it was read: TGTGCCAGCAGAACGAGGACAAGGACCAACTACGAG. Combining the CDR3 with reference TRBV11-2 and TRBJ2-7 gives the whole variable domain EAGVAQSPRYKIIEKRQSVAFWCNPISGHATLYWYQQILGQGPKLLIQFQNNGVVDDSQLPKDRFSAERLKGVDSTLKIQPAKLEDSAVYLCASRTRTRTNYEQYFGPGTRLTVT.

This clone occurred a few times. CDR3 DNA, as far as it was read: TGTGCCAGCTCCGTGCGGCTCGGCGATGGT. Its translation: CASSVRLGDG. The whole CDR3 protein reads CASSVRLGDGQYF. The chain couples TRBV18 to TRBJ2-4; D not certain. From the germline J gene comes the end of the CDR3, since the read stops 3 residues before it. The CDR3 sequence is 13 residues long. Germline V gives CDR1 KGHSH, CDR2 LQKENI.

This clone was seen ten or more times. Read sequence stops 3 residues before the CDR3 end, and the germline J gene provides the missing end. This chain connects TRBV30 to TRBJ2-7; 7 bases map to TRBD2. V was pared by 4 bases and J by 3 bases, with 9 bases of the junction left unmatched. Per germline, CDR1 GTSNPN and CDR2 SVGIG (reference sequence). The CDR3 consists of 14 residues. CDR3 DNA, as far as it was read: TGTGCCTGGACTCGACGGGGCGGGGGCTACGAG. It codes for CAWTRRGGGYE. The entire CDR3 protein is CAWTRRGGGYEQYF.

In regard to this clone: From the germline J gene comes the end of the CDR3, since the read stops 3 residues before it. This chain joins TRBV7-3 and TRBJ2-5; tentatively, D is TRBD2 (6 bases). Germline V gene lookup returns CDR1 SGHTA and CDR2 FQGTGA. V was cut by 0 bases and J by 2 bases, with 10 bases left in between. This CDR3 has 15 residues. The chain's CDR3 is CASSLTFSGQETQYF. CDR3 DNA, as far as it was read: TGTGCCAGCAGCTTAACGTTCAGCGGGCAAGAGACC.

This clone was found many times. The observed sequence ends 3 residues before the CDR3 terminus, with the missing tail filled in from the germline J gene. The chain couples TRBV5-1 to TRBJ1-3; D is unresolved. The germline V and J ends were trimmed by 0 bases and 0 bases, with 7 bases remaining between them. This CDR3 is built from 15 residues. Germline loops: CDR1 SGHRS, CDR2 YFSETQ. CDR3 DNA (partial): TGCGCCAGCAGCTTGGATTCCATCTCTGGAAACACC. It is translated as CASSLDSISGNT. Given in full, the CDR3 is CASSLDSISGNTIYF.

This clone was counted many times. The DNA ends 3 residues before the CDR3 does, and the rest of the CDR3 is filled in from the germline J gene. The V gene is TRBV14, the J gene TRBJ2-5, with 8 positions matching TRBD2. The germline V gene encodes CDR1 SGHDN and CDR2 FVKESK. The V gene end was trimmed by 4 bases and the J gene end by 3 bases; junction bases not matched to a gene: 7. There are 15 residues in the CDR3. This CDR3 reads CASSPLRGGEETQYF. The sequenced CDR3 bases are TGTGCCAGCAGCCCCCTTCGGGGGGGGGAAGAGACC.

At least ten counts were recorded for this clone. Sequence at one end of the junction differs from germline and may be a read error. The CDR3 end falls 3 residues outside the read, so it is completed with the germline J gene. V gene TRBV2 combines with J gene TRBJ2-7, with TRBD1 matching 9 bases. Germline CDR1 is SNHLY and CDR2 is FYNNEI. CDR3 size: 15 residues. The CDR3 bases that were read are TGTGCCAGCAGCGAAGAACGGGACAGGGCTATCGAG. It translates to CASSEERDRAIE. The whole CDR3 reads CASSEERDRAIEQYF.

Many counts were recorded for this clone. Coverage ceases 3 residues before the CDR3 finishes, and the germline J gene fills in the end. This chain uses TRBV12-3 or TRBV12-4 with TRBJ2-7; 9 bases are a match to TRBD1. The CDR3 has 15 amino acids. Trimming removed 5 bases from V and 0 bases from J; junction bases left unmatched: 5. CDR3 bases read: TGTGCCAGCAGTCCGGGGACAGGGAGCTCCTACGAG. It encodes CASSPGTGSSYE. The complete CDR3 sequence is CASSPGTGSSYEQYF.

The table lists this clone with many counts. The CDR3 end is not reached by the read, which stops 3 residues before it; the germline J gene fills it in. The chain combines TRBV10-2 with TRBJ2-3, with a possible D match to TRBD1 (5 bases). V gave up 4 bases and J gave up 0 bases, with 11 bases separating them. The germline V gene encodes CDR1 WSHSY and CDR2 SAAADI. This CDR3 contains 15 residues. The DNA read from the CDR3 is TGCGCCAGCAGTGCGAGACAGATTAGCACAGATACG. Encoded protein: CASSARQISTDT. The full CDR3 reads CASSARQISTDTQYF.

In this sample, this clone turned up many times. From the germline J gene comes the end of the CDR3, since the read stops 3 residues before it. The genes are TRBV5-6 and TRBJ1-2, with D perhaps TRBD1 (5 bases). CDR1 and CDR2 from the germline V gene are SGHDT and YYEEEE. V was pared by 6 bases and J by 3 bases, with 15 bases between. There are 14 residues in the CDR3. CDR3 DNA (partial): TGTGCCAGCACCCGGGAGGGGCGACACTATGGC. It specifies CASTREGRHYG. The CDR3 in its entirety is CASTREGRHYGYTF.

This clone has a count of ten or more. Read data end 3 residues before the CDR3 end; the end is taken from the germline J gene. The gene calls are TRBV19 and TRBJ2-5; TRBD1 is a possible D gene (5 bases). V lost 1 base and J lost 5, with 11 bases in between. Germline lookup yields CDR1 LNHDA and CDR2 SQIVND (reference sequence). This CDR3 is built from 14 residues. CDR3 bases read: TGTGCCAGTAGTATAGCTCAGGGTATCGAGACC. Translating gives CASSIAQGIET. The CDR3 in full is CASSIAQGIETQYF.

With regard to this clone: The read terminates 3 residues before the CDR3 end, so the remaining end is supplied by the germline J gene. The J gene is TRBJ2-3, the V gene TRBV18, with TRBD1 matching over 7 bases. CDR3 length equals 16 residues. The germline CDR1 and CDR2 sequences are KGHSH and LQKENI. The CDR3 reads CASSPLPGQYNQPQYF. The sequenced CDR3 bases are TGTGCCAGCTCACCCCTTCCGGGACAGTACAATCAGCCG.

This clone was seen ten or more times. CDR3 residues: CSAQGTSGANNEQFF. The CDR3 DNA, read in part, is TGCAGTGCACAAGGGACTAGCGGGGCGAACAATGAG. The chain is built from TRBV20-1 and TRBJ2-1; TRBD2 matches 13 bases. The read stops 3 residues short of the end of the CDR3; the missing end is completed from the germline J gene. The V gene end was trimmed by 6 bases and the J gene end by 5 bases; junction bases not matched to a gene: 7. The CDR3 covers 15 residues. Per the germline V gene, CDR1 is DFQATT and CDR2 is SNEGSKA (reference sequence).

In its sample, this clone was seen many times. The read halts 3 residues ahead of the CDR3 end, with the missing end drawn from the germline J gene. This chain links TRBV20-1 with TRBJ2-3; either TRBD1 or TRBD2 may fit D (5 bases each). With 2 bases removed from V and 1 base from J, the gap between germline ends came to 16 bases. CDR3 length equals 16 residues. The germline gives CDR1 DFQATT, CDR2 SNEGSKA (reference sequence). CDR3 DNA (partial): TGCAGTGCTAGACGCCTAGGGAGAGGGGGCACAGATACG. Its protein is CSARRLGRGGTDT. The full CDR3 sequence reads CSARRLGRGGTDTQYF.